Listed here are 25 T cell receptor beta chains from one sample, sequenced in a study of regulatory T cells in long-lasting Graves disease. Assembly of TCR beta libraries relied on iRepertoire HTBI primers together with Arm-PCR of CDR3 regions. TCRdb independently ran MiXCR on the multiplex PCR reads; one entry per CDR3 protein. Of hundreds of thousands of distinct CDR3 sequences in the sample, around 15% are singletons; the top ten hold roughly 18%. The time point: newly diagnosed GD, antithyroid drugs for less than 3 months. The TCR library used RNA extracted from PBMCs. These data also featured in a second study, about T cells in Graves' hyperthyroidism and ophthalmopathy.

This specimen consisted of peripheral blood mononuclear cells (PBMCs), obtained at new diagnosis, from a patient treated with antithyroid drugs. The receptors were gathered from a woman younger than 45 with Graves disease.

As for this clonotype: Relative to the germline gene, one junction end is altered; a read error may explain this. The rearrangement joins TRBV12-3 or TRBV12-4 to TRBJ2-1; 9 bases map to TRBD1. The J call may be faulty, since TRBJ2-5 better matches the DNA end. CDR3 length: 14 residues. CDR3 loop: CTSSLGTGRETQYF. The CDR3 region has the DNA TGTACCAGCAGCCTAGGGACAGGGCGGGAGACCCAGTACTTC.

The V gene is TRBV12-3 or TRBV12-4, the J gene TRBJ2-4; no clear D gene. The J call is in doubt because the DNA end fits TRBJ2-5 better. There are 13 residues in the CDR3. CDR3 DNA: TGTGCCAGCAGTTCCTCTCGAGTGGAGACCCAGTACTTC. Translating gives CASSSSRVETQYF.

This clonotype was recorded a few times. The chain recombines TRBV27 with TRBJ2-3; maybe TRBD2 (6 bases). With 6 bases removed from V and 6 bases from J, the gap between germline ends came to 19 bases. The CDR3 spans 15 residues. In germline, CDR1 is MNHEY, CDR2 SMNVEV (reference sequence). This CDR3 is CASSPQGLGMDTQYF. The CDR3 DNA follows: TGTGCCAGCAGCCCCCAGGGACTTGGAATGGATACGCAGTATTTT.

There are a few counts of this clonotype. The CDR3 is CASSQGSGVYYGYTF. The CDR3 DNA follows: TGTGCCAGCAGCCAAGGTTCCGGGGTCTACTATGGCTACACCTTC. V usage is TRBV3-1 and J usage is TRBJ1-2; no firm D call. Per the germline V gene, CDR1 is LGHDT and CDR2 is YNNKEL (reference sequence). This CDR3 has 15 amino acids. V was pared by 1 base and J by 3 bases, with 12 bases between.

The chain joins TRBV4-2 to TRBJ2-7, with 8 nucleotides matching TRBD2. Trimming at V came to 0 bases and at J to 6 bases, leaving 16 bases not matched to a gene. Germline V gene data show CDR1 as LGHNA and CDR2 as YNFKEQ. This CDR3 contains 18 residues. In DNA form, the CDR3 reads TGTGCCAGCAGCCAAGAAATCGGGGTCGGGACTAGGGGACCCGAGCAGTACTTC. Translating gives CASSQEIGVGTRGPEQYF.

The chain has TRBV20-1 and TRBJ1-2; possibly TRBD1 for D (6 bases). From germline, CDR1 is DFQATT and CDR2 SNEGSKA (reference sequence). The CDR3 has 18 residues. Trimming shortened V by 0 bases and J by 2 bases, and 22 bases separated the two germline ends. In DNA form, the CDR3 reads TGCAGTGCTAGAGACTACCGCAGCGGGACAAATAAAAACTATGGCTACACCTTC. This codes for CSARDYRSGTNKNYGYTF.

This clonotype was counted at least ten times. The rearrangement links TRBV7-9 to TRBJ1-4; D is unclear. This CDR3 contains 12 residues. CDR1 is SEHNR and CDR2 is FQNEAQ in the germline V gene (reference sequence). The V end was cut by 5 bases, the J end by 7 bases, with 8 bases between. CDR3 region: CASSSSFEKLFF. As DNA, the CDR3 is TGTGCCAGCAGCAGCTCATTTGAAAAACTGTTTTTT.

The chain couples TRBV2 to TRBJ1-5; 11 bases match TRBD1. This CDR3 has 16 residues. CDR1 SNHLY and CDR2 FYNNEI come from the germline V gene. V was clipped by 7 bases and J by 4 bases; unmatched bases: 9. This chain's CDR3 is CASKPGQGAGNQPQHF. CDR3 DNA sequence: TGTGCCAGCAAGCCAGGACAGGGGGCGGGAAATCAGCCCCAGCATTTT.

This clonotype showed up just once. The chain has TRBV20-1 and TRBJ2-7, with 10 positions matching TRBD1. The germline CDR1 and CDR2 sequences are DFQATT and SNEGSKA (reference sequence). The ends lost 3 bases at V and 8 bases at J; junction bases unmatched: 4. The CDR3 loop spans 12 amino acids. For the CDR3, the DNA is TGCAGTGCTAGTCTGACAGGGGGCAAGCAGTACTTC. Translating it yields CSASLTGGKQYF.

The V call is TRBV6-2 or TRBV6-3, the J call TRBJ2-7; D perhaps matches TRBD2 (6 bases). Germline V lookup: CDR1 MNHEY, CDR2 SVGEGT. The CDR3 loop spans 14 amino acids. Trimming shortened V by 4 bases and J by 6 bases, and 16 bases separated the two germline ends. The CDR3 nucleotides are TGTGCCAGCAGTTCCTACTCGGCTAGCGCCGAGCAGTACTTC. Translated, it gives CASSSYSASAEQYF.

The CDR3 DNA is TGTGCCAGCAGCCTACCTAGCGGGGTTGGGAATGAGCAGTTCTTC. It codes for CASSLPSGVGNEQFF. The chain has TRBV14 and TRBJ2-1; 9 bases are a match to TRBD2. The V segment lost 4 bases and the J segment 7 bases; nucleotides outside the gene matches: 8. Germline lookup yields CDR1 SGHDN and CDR2 FVKESK. The CDR3 consists of 15 residues.

About this clonotype: This sequence may be a read error, since a much larger clone differs from it by one base. V usage is TRBV7-2 and J usage is TRBJ2-7; TRBD1 matches at 7 bases. Germline V gene sequence: CDR1 SGHTA, CDR2 FQGNSA. This CDR3 region has 17 residues. V lost 8 bases to trimming and J lost 5 bases; unmatched junction nucleotides: 21. CDR3 in amino acids: CASGRTATGSLIDEQYF. CDR3 sequence (DNA): TGTGCCAGCGGCCGGACTGCGACAGGGAGCCTTATCGACGAGCAGTACTTC.

This chain connects TRBV9 to TRBJ2-1; 10 bases fit TRBD2. V dropped 0 bases and J dropped 7; count of bases not matched to a gene: 7. Germline V CDR1 and CDR2: SGDLS, YYNGEE. This CDR3 contains 16 residues. The chain's CDR3 is CASSVAAVAGGNEQFF. CDR3 in DNA: TGTGCCAGCAGCGTAGCTGCGGTAGCGGGAGGAAATGAGCAGTTCTTC.

Many counts were recorded for this clonotype. This chain joins TRBV20-1 and TRBJ2-1; 9 bases are a match to TRBD1. This CDR3 comprises 15 residues. The V and J ends lost 0 bases and 5 bases, in that order; junction bases with no gene match: 5. Germline lookup yields CDR1 DFQATT and CDR2 SNEGSKA (reference sequence). The CDR3 loop is CSARDQGTGNNEQFF. In nucleotides, the CDR3 is TGCAGTGCTAGAGATCAAGGGACAGGGAACAATGAGCAGTTCTTC.

This clonotype was counted ten times or more. The rearrangement uses TRBV7-2 and TRBJ2-7; tentatively, D is TRBD1 (6 bases). The CDR3 is 14 amino acids. V was cut by 1 base and J by 2 bases, with 9 bases left in between. Germline values: CDR1 SGHTA, CDR2 FQGNSA. In DNA, the CDR3 is TGTGCCAGCAGCTTAGATGGGGACACCTACGAGCAGTACTTC. Residues: CASSLDGDTYEQYF.

In this sample, this clonotype turned up many times. The rearrangement uses TRBV11-2 and TRBJ2-5; D is possibly TRBD1 (5 bases). The CDR3 is 15 residues long. Trimming removed 4 bases at V and 1 base at J, with 13 bases between. CDR1 is SGHAT and CDR2 is FQNNGV in the germline V gene. In DNA, the CDR3 is TGTGCCAGCAGCTCCAATACAGGACCCCAAGAGACCCAGTACTTC. Protein sequence: CASSSNTGPQETQYF. The complete variable domain, with remaining parts taken from reference TRBV11-2 and TRBJ2-5, reads EAGVAQSPRYKIIEKRQSVAFWCNPISGHATLYWYQQILGQGPKLLIQFQNNGVVDDSQLPKDRFSAERLKGVDSTLKIQPAKLEDSAVYLCASSSNTGPQETQYFGPGTRLLVL.

This clonotype was found a few times. The chain is built from TRBV20-1 and TRBJ1-6; D is perhaps TRBD1 (5 bases). CDR3 size: 17 residues. The ends were cut back, 1 base at V and 6 bases at J, with 19 bases in the middle. Germline CDR1 reads DFQATT; CDR2 reads SNEGSKA (reference sequence). The CDR3 protein is CSARVGIGASFNSPLHF. CDR3 nucleotide sequence: TGCAGTGCTAGAGTGGGGATTGGGGCCTCATTTAATTCACCCCTCCACTTT.

In the case of this clonotype: One end of the junction does not line up with germline, which may come from a read error. The CDR3 region has the DNA TGCACCAGCAGTCCAGGCTCCCAGGGGCGAAAGGGGTATGGCTACACCTTC. This sequence encodes CTSSPGSQGRKGYGYTF. The V call is TRBV5-1, the J call TRBJ1-2; weak D call: TRBD1 (6 bases). This CDR3 region has 17 residues. The germline V gene has CDR1 SGHRS and CDR2 YFSETQ.

This clonotype was counted between two and nine times. The chain uses TRBV28 and TRBJ2-7; TRBD1 is a possible D gene (5 bases). CDR3 length equals 16 residues. CDR1 is MDHEN, CDR2 SYDVKM, per germline. V shed 6 bases and J shed 3 bases, with 21 bases lying between them. CDR3 region: CASSSSTASIFYEQYF. In DNA, the CDR3 is TGTGCCAGCAGCTCATCGACAGCTTCTATTTTCTACGAGCAGTACTTC.

The sample holds many counts of this clonotype. The genes are TRBV30 and TRBJ1-1; D unclear. The length of the CDR3 is 14 residues. V lost 2 bases to trimming and J lost 5 bases, with 15 bases between them. The V gene's germline CDR1 is GTSNPN and CDR2 SVGIG (reference sequence). The CDR3: CAWSRAQSGTEAFF. CDR3 bases: TGTGCCTGGAGTAGGGCCCAAAGTGGAACTGAAGCTTTCTTT. Complete variable domain (other parts from reference TRBV30 and TRBJ1-1): SQTIHQWPATLVQPVGSPLSLECTVEGTSNPNLYWYRQAAGRGLQLLFYSVGIGQISSEVPQNLSASRPQDRQFILSSKKLLLSDSGFYLCAWSRAQSGTEAFFGQGTRLTVV.

This clonotype was observed at least ten times. The V and J genes are TRBV28 and TRBJ2-3; 10 bases align to TRBD2. The trim removed 4 bases at V and 13 bases at J, leaving 5 bases unmatched. Germline V gene data show CDR1 as MDHEN and CDR2 as SYDVKM. The CDR3 length is 12 residues. In DNA form, the CDR3 reads TGTGCCAGCAGTTCAGCGGGAGGGCCAGAGTATTTT. Translating gives CASSSAGGPEYF. The variable domain in full, with the rest retrieved from reference TRBV28 and TRBJ2-3, is DVKVTQSSRYLVKRTGEKVFLECVQDMDHENMFWYRQDPGLGLRLIYFSYDVKMKEKGDIPEGYSVSREKKERFSLILESASTNQTSMYLCASSSAGGPEYFGPGTRLTVL.

This clonotype has a count of ten or more. The gene calls are TRBV6-1 and TRBJ1-5; possible D gene TRBD1, 6 bases. The CDR3 totals 17 residues. V was trimmed by 5 bases and J by 0 bases, leaving 17 bases between them. Germline V gene sequence: CDR1 MNHNS, CDR2 SASEGT. The CDR3 protein is CASSNPDRPSSNQPQHF. CDR3 DNA sequence: TGTGCCAGCAGTAATCCAGACAGGCCAAGTAGCAATCAGCCCCAGCATTTT.

This clonotype was recorded at least ten times. The CDR3: CASSPTGVKRLQYF. Written as DNA, the CDR3 is TGTGCCAGCAGTCCAACAGGGGTCAAGAGACTCCAGTACTTC. This chain links TRBV28 with TRBJ2-5; 7 positions match TRBD1. V lost 5 bases and J lost 10; bases outside the gene matches: 13. Looked up from germline, CDR1 is MDHEN and CDR2 is SYDVKM. CDR3 length: 14 residues.

This clonotype was observed many times. The chain recombines TRBV6-1 with TRBJ1-2; a weak D match, TRBD1 (5 bases). The V gene lost 8 bases and the J gene lost 7 bases, with 20 bases spanning the gap. The CDR3 loop spans 14 amino acids. CDR1 is MNHNS, CDR2 SASEGT, per germline. The chain's CDR3 is CASFGTGDGGGYTF. In DNA form, the CDR3 reads TGTGCCAGCTTCGGGACCGGAGATGGGGGTGGCTACACCTTC.

The chain employs TRBV7-9 and TRBJ2-7; 9 bases line up with TRBD1. Trimming took 5 bases from V and 2 from J; bases not matched to a gene: 10. This CDR3 region has 16 residues. The germline V gene has CDR1 SEHNR and CDR2 FQNEAQ (reference sequence). CDR3 nucleotides: TGTGCCAGCAGCACCCGACAGGGGGTTATCACCTACGAGCAGTACTTC. Protein: CASSTRQGVITYEQYF.